Listed here are 20 T cell receptor beta chains from one sample, sequenced in a study of blood T cell repertoires in COVID-19. Only in-frame clones appear in the TCRdb table, and some are missing; sequencing was by immunoSEQ multiplex PCR. This repertoire shows 380,000 or so clones, 80% to 90% found once; its top ten account for 1% to 1.5%. Sequenced sample: peripheral blood. These receptors were obtained from a man aged 40-55 years with acute or convalescent COVID-19.

The V call is TRBV28, the J call TRBJ1-3; D perhaps matches TRBD1 (6 bases). The germline V gene encodes CDR1 MDHEN and CDR2 SYDVKM. Trimming shortened V by 5 bases and J by 1 base, and 15 bases separated the two germline ends. The CDR3 is made up of 16 amino acids. CDR3 residues: CASSPPSTGSGNTIYF. The CDR3 DNA follows: TGTGCCAGCAGTCCACCGTCAACAGGGTCTGGAAACACCATATATTTT.

The rearrangement links TRBV5-1 to TRBJ1-1, with 9 nucleotides matching TRBD1. Looked up from germline, CDR1 is SGHRS and CDR2 is YFSETQ. This CDR3 has 14 residues. With V trimmed by 0 bases and J by 4 bases, 1 base remained unmatched. The chain's CDR3 is CASSLGTGVTEAFF. The CDR3 DNA sequence: TGCGCCAGCAGCTTGGGGACAGGGGTCACTGAAGCTTTCTTT.

The V and J genes are TRBV2 and TRBJ1-5; D possibly corresponds to TRBD1 (6 bases). The CDR3 consists of 15 residues. The V end lost 3 bases, the J end lost 2 bases, and 11 bases lay between the germline ends. Germline V gene sequence: CDR1 SNHLY, CDR2 FYNNEI. Here the CDR3 DNA reads TGTGCCAGCAGTGAGTCAGGGGATGGCAATCAGCCCCAGCATTTT. Translating gives CASSESGDGNQPQHF.

The chain joins TRBV7-2 to TRBJ2-3; D might be TRBD2 (6 bases). Germline assignment: CDR1 SGHTA and CDR2 FQGNSA. Trimming cost V 4 bases and J 4 bases, with 15 bases left between them. CDR3 length: 15 amino acids. The CDR3 sequence: CASSSLGGRADTQYF. CDR3 nucleotide sequence: TGTGCCAGCAGCTCCCTGGGGGGTAGGGCAGATACGCAGTATTTT.

The chain recombines TRBV12-1 with TRBJ2-3; TRBD2 is taken as the D call from the table, unchecked against the DNA. TRBV12-1 represents a pseudogene. The CDR3 sequence is 20 residues long. CDR3 coding DNA: TGTGCCAGCAGCCATCCCGGGCGGACTAGCGGGGGGGAATGCACAGATACGCAGTATTTT. Translation gives CASSHPGRTSGGECTDTQYF.

J is TRBJ2-7 and V is TRBV28; tentatively, D is TRBD2 (6 bases). Trimming removed 7 bases from V and 0 bases from J, with 13 bases in between. The germline V gene has CDR1 MDHEN and CDR2 SYDVKM. The CDR3 is 14 amino acids. CDR3 in amino acids: CASTFGGTSYEQYF. CDR3 DNA sequence: TGTGCCAGCACCTTTGGGGGGACCTCCTACGAGCAGTACTTC.

CDR3 coding DNA: TGTGCCAGCAGCCCCCCCCCGGGCCAAGAGACCCAGTACTTC. Encoded protein: CASSPPPGQETQYF. This chain joins TRBV7-2 and TRBJ2-5; no definite D call. The CDR3 totals 14 residues. Germline loops: CDR1 SGHTA, CDR2 FQGNSA. V lost 5 bases and J 1 base, leaving 11 bases between the germline ends.

This chain uses TRBV11-1 with TRBJ1-6; 7 bases line up with TRBD1. This CDR3 is built from 15 residues. Trimming cost V 5 bases and J 12 bases; bases outside gene matches: 13. Germline values: CDR1 SGHAT, CDR2 FQDESV (reference sequence). The CDR3 DNA follows: TGTGCCAGCAGCCCGGCAAAACAGGGGAGAGGACCCCTCCACTTT. Its translation is CASSPAKQGRGPLHF.

This chain uses TRBV20-1 with TRBJ2-7; 9 bases align to TRBD1. With 3 bases clipped from V and 4 bases from J, the junction kept 10 bases outside the gene matches. The CDR3 has 15 residues. Looked up from germline, CDR1 is DFQATT and CDR2 is SNEGSKA (reference sequence). The CDR3 bases are TGCAGTGCTAGTACCGGGACAGGGACGATATACGAGCAGTACTTC. Translating it yields CSASTGTGTIYEQYF.

This clone appeared a few times. The chain uses TRBV30 and TRBJ1-2, with D perhaps matching TRBD1 (6 bases). The CDR3 has 14 amino acids. The V and J ends lost 2 bases and 4 bases respectively, with 14 bases between them. Germline V CDR1 and CDR2: GTSNPN, SVGIG (reference sequence). The CDR3 here is CAWSTWGQGYGYTF. The CDR3 DNA sequence: TGTGCCTGGAGTACTTGGGGGCAGGGCTATGGCTACACCTTC.

J is TRBJ1-5 and V is TRBV27; no clear D. Deletions cut 4 bases from V and 6 bases from J, with 10 bases between. CDR1 and CDR2 (germline): MNHEY, SMNVEV (reference sequence). There are 13 residues in the CDR3. CDR3 coding DNA: TGTGCCAGCAGTTACGGAGGCAGTCAGCCCCAGCATTTT. Translating gives CASSYGGSQPQHF.

To note about this clone: Its ends do not fully match the called genes, so a read error is possible. This rearrangement joins TRBV10-3 to TRBJ2-5; TRBD2 matches at 7 bases. CDR1 and CDR2 (germline): ENHRY, SYGVKD. The CDR3 totals 14 residues. As DNA, the CDR3 is TGTGCCATCAGTGAGGATAGCGGGTCCAAGACCGAGTACTTC. This gives the protein CAISEDSGSKTEYF.

V is TRBV5-1 and J is TRBJ1-1; D ambiguous. Trimming took 4 bases from V and 0 from J, leaving 13 bases between them. The CDR3 totals 15 residues. Per the germline V gene, CDR1 is SGHRS and CDR2 is YFSETQ. CDR3 protein: CASSPRRQMNTEAFF. The CDR3 bases are TGCGCCAGCAGCCCAAGGAGGCAGATGAACACTGAAGCTTTCTTT.

The chain couples TRBV21-1 to TRBJ2-3; the table's D call, TRBD2, has no DNA check behind it. TRBV21-1 is marked as a pseudogene. The length of the CDR3 is 16 residues. The CDR3 spells CASSKVLDLRTDTQYF. As DNA, the CDR3 is TGTGCCAGCAGCAAAGTCTTGGACTTGCGGACAGATACGCAGTATTTT.

The CDR3 nucleotides read TGTGCCAGCAGAAGGACTAGCGGGGGGGCTCAGGATACGCAGTATTTT. This codes for CASRRTSGGAQDTQYF. The rearrangement uses TRBV7-2 and TRBJ2-3; 15 positions agree with TRBD2. Looked up from germline, CDR1 is SGHTA and CDR2 is FQGNSA. V dropped 6 bases and J dropped 6; count of bases not matched to a gene: 7. The length of the CDR3 is 16 residues.

This clone was picked up one time. The chain employs TRBV7-3 and TRBJ2-1; tentative D call: TRBD2 (5 bases). This CDR3 has 14 residues. The germline V gene encodes CDR1 SGHTA and CDR2 FQGTGA. The V and J ends lost 5 bases and 3 bases respectively, with 11 bases between them. The chain's CDR3 is CASSVSGSYNEQFF. CDR3 nucleotides: TGTGCCAGCAGCGTCTCGGGAAGCTACAATGAGCAGTTCTTC. Combining the CDR3 with reference TRBV7-3 and TRBJ2-1 gives the whole variable domain GAGVSQTPSNKVTEKGKYVELRCDPISGHTALYWYRQSLGQGPEFLIYFQGTGAADDSGLPNDRFFAVRPEGSVSTLKIQRTERGDSAVYLCASSVSGSYNEQFFGPGTRLTVL.

The V call is TRBV2, the J call TRBJ2-7; D is possibly TRBD1 (5 bases). There are 14 residues in the CDR3. Germline V gene data show CDR1 as SNHLY and CDR2 as FYNNEI. V was trimmed by 4 bases and J by 3 bases, leaving 13 bases between them. The DNA of the CDR3 is TGTGCCAGCAGTGGGGGCTACCCTAGCTACGAGCAGTACTTC. Encoded protein: CASSGGYPSYEQYF.

J is TRBJ1-5 and V is TRBV6-6; D is undetermined. The CDR3 contains 15 residues. The V gene lost 5 bases and the J gene lost 0 bases, with 11 bases spanning the gap. The germline V gene encodes CDR1 MNHNY and CDR2 SVGAGI (reference sequence). CDR3 DNA: TGTGCCAGCAGTCAACCCTACAGTAGCAATCAGCCCCAGCATTTT. This encodes CASSQPYSSNQPQHF.

This clone was seen only a few times. The gene calls are TRBV6-4 and TRBJ2-7, with D maybe TRBD1 (6 bases). Trimming took 6 bases from V and 0 from J, leaving 6 bases between them. Germline loops: CDR1 MRHNA, CDR2 SNTAGT. There are 12 residues in the CDR3. The CDR3 spells CASSRGSYEQYF. CDR3 coding DNA: TGTGCCAGCAGCAGGGGCTCCTACGAGCAGTACTTC.

The rearrangement links TRBV28 to TRBJ1-2; D unclear. CDR1 MDHEN and CDR2 SYDVKM come from the germline V gene. V lost 4 bases and J lost 4, with 10 bases in between. The length of the CDR3 is 13 residues. The CDR3 coding sequence is TGTGCCAGCAGTTCCCCTATCGGCTATGGCTACACCTTC. Translated, it gives CASSSPIGYGYTF.